This TCR beta chain was sequenced in a study of memory CD4+ T cells and cytomegalovirus serostatus. This table comes from immunoSEQ multiplex PCR, and its TCRdb copy is limited to in-frame clones, with some not included. The sample lists approximately 52,000 clones; about 73% were seen once. Findings of the study overall: Each of roughly 65 CMV-associated TCRbeta sequences occurred in one to five individuals. The CMV-associated TCR signature appears largely within the CD4+ memory repertoire.

This clone has only one observation. What it recognizes is unknown. V lost 5 bases and J lost 7; bases outside the gene matches: 7. Germline V CDR1 and CDR2: LNHDA, SQIVND (reference sequence). This CDR3 is built from 14 residues. Single viable CD3+CD4+CD8-CD45RO+ cells were sorted as the memory CD4+ T cells. CMV serostatus came from serum IgG against pp150, pp28, p38, p52. Total CD4+ T cells were enriched by CD4 positive selection. This chain joins TRBV19 and TRBJ1-5; 8 bases map to TRBD1. What was sequenced was memory CD4+ T cells from blood. This clonotype was obtained from an adult in good health and CMV-seronegative. CDR3 sequence (DNA): TGTGCCAGTAGTCAAACAGGGGGGTACCAGCCCCAGCATTTT. Translated: CASSQTGGYQPQHF.